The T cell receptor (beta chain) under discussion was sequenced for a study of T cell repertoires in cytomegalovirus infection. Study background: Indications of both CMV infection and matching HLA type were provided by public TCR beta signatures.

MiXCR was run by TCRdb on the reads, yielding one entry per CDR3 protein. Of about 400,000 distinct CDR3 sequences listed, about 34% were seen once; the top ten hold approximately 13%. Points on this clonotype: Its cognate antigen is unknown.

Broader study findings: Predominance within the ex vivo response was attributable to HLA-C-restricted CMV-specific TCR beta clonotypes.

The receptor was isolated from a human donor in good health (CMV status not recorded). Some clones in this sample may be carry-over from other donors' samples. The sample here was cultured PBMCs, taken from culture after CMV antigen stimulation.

CDR3 region: CASREEGYRGGYTF. The CDR3, as DNA: TGTGCCAGCAGAGAGGAAGGCTACCGAGGTGGCTACACCTTC. The chain joins TRBV25-1 to TRBJ1-2; D ambiguous. The V end lost 6 bases, the J end lost 7 bases, and 18 bases lay between the germline ends. This CDR3 has 14 amino acids. Germline CDR1 reads MGHDK; CDR2 reads SYGVNS.